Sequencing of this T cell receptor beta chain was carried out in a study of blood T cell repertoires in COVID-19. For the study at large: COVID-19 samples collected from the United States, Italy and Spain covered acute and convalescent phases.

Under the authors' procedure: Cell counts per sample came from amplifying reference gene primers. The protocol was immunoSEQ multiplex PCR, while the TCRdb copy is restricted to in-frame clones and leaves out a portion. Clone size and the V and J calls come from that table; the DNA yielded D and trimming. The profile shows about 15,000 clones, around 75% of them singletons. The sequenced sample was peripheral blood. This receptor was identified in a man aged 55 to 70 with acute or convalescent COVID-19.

CDR3 DNA: TGCAGCGCGACTAGCGGCCACGAGCAGTACTTC. Protein sequence: CSATSGHEQYF. The chain joins TRBV20-1 to TRBJ2-7, with 9 bases that match TRBD2. There are 11 residues in the CDR3. Germline CDR1 reads DFQATT; CDR2 reads SNEGSKA (reference sequence).